This TCR beta chain was documented in a study of cytomegalovirus exposure and HLA in healthy donors. Primers: 60 Vbeta forward and 13 Jbeta reverse. Original processing methods: Roughly 10 million shared chains were among around 80 million unique TCR beta chains counted in a later analysis. Here immunoSEQ multiplex PCR was the method, and the copy in TCRdb shows in-frame clones only, minus some. V and J calls and clone size are those listed in that table; D and trimming were worked out from the DNA. Here the sample spans over 80,000 clones, approximately 71% being singletons. The germline V and J ends were trimmed by 4 bases and 2 bases, with 12 bases remaining between them. The CDR3 has 15 residues. Germline values: CDR1 LNHDA, CDR2 SQIVND (reference sequence).

The rearrangement links TRBV19 to TRBJ1-5; a possible D gene is TRBD1 (6 bases). The receptor was derived from a woman between 18 and 29 years old in good health and CMV-seropositive. Material for sequencing was PBMCs. DNA of the CDR3: TGTGCCAGTAGTACTACAGGGTTGGGCAATCAGCCCCAGCATTTT. Amino acid sequence: CASSTTGLGNQPQHF.